The 29 T cell receptor beta chains below all came from one sample that was sequenced in a study of beta chain features in type 1 diabetes. Whole-study findings and limits: TCRB CDR3s were moderately but significantly shorter in Type 1 diabetes patients in all four CD4+ subsets.

Every isolated RNA sample was fully reverse transcribed, so sequencing captured expressed TCRB transcripts. Sequencing was performed with immunoSEQ multiplex PCR; in TCRdb, only in-frame clones are kept and a portion is missing. This sample has 150,000 to 200,000 clones, with 7.5% to 9.5% found just once. No antigen has been identified for these receptors. The specimen was central memory CD4+ T cells from blood. The receptors stem from a woman aged 18 to 35 with type 1 diabetes.

The chain uses TRBV5-1 and TRBJ2-1; 11 nucleotides line up with TRBD2. CDR1 and CDR2 (germline): SGHRS, YFSETQ. With V trimmed by 0 bases and J by 4 bases, 9 bases remained unmatched. CDR3 size: 18 residues. In DNA, the CDR3 is TGCGCCAGCAGCTTGGCCCTACTAGCGGGGGCCTCGTACAATGAGCAGTTCTTC. This gives the protein CASSLALLAGASYNEQFF.

In its sample, this clone was seen a few times. The chain is built from TRBV18 and TRBJ1-6; 9 bases line up with TRBD1. CDR1 KGHSH and CDR2 LQKENI come from the germline V gene. Trimming cost V 5 bases and J 6 bases; bases outside gene matches: 2. The CDR3 length is 14 residues. The CDR3 spells CASSTDRGNSPLHF. The CDR3 region has the DNA TGTGCCAGCTCAACGGACAGGGGTAATTCACCCCTCCACTTT.

This clone showed up just a few times. The rearrangement links TRBV7-2 to TRBJ2-7; possibly TRBD2 for D (7 bases). The CDR3 extends over 14 amino acids. V lost 4 bases to trimming and J lost 2 bases, with 12 bases between them. Per germline, CDR1 SGHTA and CDR2 FQGNSA. For the CDR3, the DNA is TGTGCCAGCAGCTCAGCCGGGGGGCCCTACGAGCAGTACTTC. This codes for CASSSAGGPYEQYF. Full variable domain (missing parts from reference TRBV7-2 and TRBJ2-7): GAGVSQSPSNKVTEKGKDVELRCDPISGHTALYWYRQSLGQGLEFLIYFQGNSAPDKSGLPSDRFSAERTGGSVSTLTIQRTQQEDSAVYLCASSSAGGPYEQYFGPGTRLTVT.

V gene TRBV4-3 combines with J gene TRBJ1-2; unclear D gene. The V gene's germline CDR1 is LGHNA and CDR2 YSLEER. Trimming pared 0 bases from V and 4 bases from J, leaving 18 bases between. CDR3 length: 17 residues. CDR3 DNA: TGCGCCAGCAGCCAAGAGGAGCGCGGGCCGAACCCCTATGGCTACACCTTC. The encoded protein is CASSQEERGPNPYGYTF.

In this sample, this clone turned up a few times. This chain links TRBV9 with TRBJ1-1; D remains unclear. The ends were cut back, 7 bases at V and 0 bases at J, with 4 bases in the middle. The germline V gene encodes CDR1 SGDLS and CDR2 YYNGEE. The CDR3 contains 11 residues. CDR3: CASLLNTEAFF. The CDR3 DNA sequence: TGTGCCAGCCTGTTGAACACTGAAGCTTTCTTT.

The rearrangement uses TRBV11-2 and TRBJ2-1; the D gene is possibly TRBD2 (7 bases). CDR3 length: 14 residues. Germline CDR1 SGHAT, CDR2 FQNNGV. The V and J ends lost 5 bases and 8 bases respectively, with 16 bases between them. In DNA form, the CDR3 reads TGTGCCAGCAGCCCCCACGGGGGGCTCGATGAGCAGTTCTTC. Amino acids: CASSPHGGLDEQFF.

The chain combines TRBV7-2 with TRBJ2-3, with unresolved D. The V gene lost 1 base and the J gene lost 0 bases, with 11 bases spanning the gap. CDR3 size: 16 residues. CDR1 SGHTA and CDR2 FQGNSA come from the germline V gene. The CDR3 sequence is CASSLVPLTSTDTQYF. For the CDR3, the DNA is TGTGCCAGCAGCTTAGTTCCGTTAACTAGCACAGATACGCAGTATTTT.

This clone was counted only a few times. This chain uses TRBV11-3 with TRBJ2-3; 11 bases match TRBD1. CDR1 SGHNT and CDR2 YENEEA come from the germline V gene. V lost 4 bases to trimming and J lost 6 bases; unmatched junction nucleotides: 6. The CDR3 length is 15 residues. The CDR3 coding sequence is TGTGCCAGCAGCTCCGGGACAGGGGGTTTCGATACGCAGTATTTT. It codes for CASSSGTGGFDTQYF.

J is TRBJ1-1 and V is TRBV6-5; 8 nucleotides match TRBD1. Germline CDR1 MNHEY, CDR2 SVGAGI. The CDR3 has 15 residues. After removal of 5 bases from V and 2 bases from J, the junction contained 7 bases not matched to a gene. The CDR3 protein is CASSSHRGFNTEAFF. The DNA of the CDR3 is TGTGCCAGCAGTAGCCACAGGGGGTTCAACACTGAAGCTTTCTTT.

This clone was observed at least ten times. This chain uses TRBV11-2 with TRBJ1-2, with TRBD1 as a possible D gene (6 bases). The CDR3 has 13 amino acids. Deletions cut 5 bases from V and 4 bases from J, with 11 bases between. Germline CDR1 is SGHAT and CDR2 is FQNNGV. The CDR3 DNA reads TGTGCCAGCAGCCAGTCAGGGGCCTATGGCTACACCTTC. It encodes CASSQSGAYGYTF.

This clone was counted only a few times. This rearrangement joins TRBV5-1 to TRBJ2-1, with 12 bases aligning to TRBD2. The CDR3 is 15 residues long. Trimming took 4 bases from V and 8 from J; bases not matched to a gene: 7. Germline values: CDR1 SGHRS, CDR2 YFSETQ. Here the CDR3 reads CASSEGPSGRDEQFF. The CDR3 DNA reads TGCGCCAGCAGCGAGGGGCCTAGCGGGAGGGATGAGCAGTTCTTC.

This clone was found a few times. In DNA form, the CDR3 reads TGTGCCACGATGAGACGGGGGACCCAAGAGACCCAGTACTTC. This sequence encodes CATMRRGTQETQYF. This sequence joins TRBV10-3 and TRBJ2-5; D is possibly TRBD2 (6 bases). V dropped 10 bases and J dropped 1 base, with 16 bases sitting between them. Germline V CDR1 and CDR2: ENHRY, SYGVKD. This CDR3 is 14 amino acids long.

The chain has TRBV21-1 and TRBJ2-5; whether TRBD2, the table's D call, matches the DNA was not checked. TRBV21-1 is designated a pseudogene. This CDR3 has 11 residues. The chain's CDR3 is CASSKRGTQYF. As DNA, the CDR3 is TGTGCCAGCAGCAAGAGAGGGACCCAGTACTTC.

Remarks on this clone: This sample also contains other DNA sequences that code for the same CDR3. J is TRBJ2-7 and V is TRBV5-6; tentative D call: TRBD1 (7 bases). V shed 0 bases and J shed 7 bases, with 14 bases lying between them. The CDR3 consists of 14 residues. The germline CDR1 and CDR2 sequences are SGHDT and YYEEEE. CDR3 amino acids: CASSLAQGGREQYF. The CDR3 DNA reads as TGTGCCAGCAGCTTGGCCCAGGGGGGTCGGGAGCAGTACTTC.

This clone was seen at least ten times. This sample includes further DNA sequences coding for the same CDR3. V is TRBV7-2 and J is TRBJ1-5; possible D gene TRBD1, 6 bases. Germline-derived CDR1 and CDR2 are SGHTA and FQGNSA. This CDR3 has 15 amino acids. Trimming took off 4 bases at V and 0 bases at J, with 10 bases between the two ends. The CDR3 spells CASSSRGYSNQPQHF. The CDR3 region has the DNA TGTGCCAGCAGCTCCAGGGGATATAGCAATCAGCCCCAGCATTTT. Using reference TRBV7-2 and TRBJ1-5 for the parts outside the CDR3, the full variable domain is GAGVSQSPSNKVTEKGKDVELRCDPISGHTALYWYRQSLGQGLEFLIYFQGNSAPDKSGLPSDRFSAERTGGSVSTLTIQRTQQEDSAVYLCASSSRGYSNQPQHFGDGTRLSIL.

Many counts were recorded for this clone. This rearrangement joins TRBV27 to TRBJ2-1; 8 nucleotides match TRBD1. The CDR3 is made up of 15 amino acids. The junction had 8 bases not matched to a gene; V was cut back by 5 bases and J by 5 bases. The V gene's germline CDR1 is MNHEY and CDR2 SMNVEV (reference sequence). The CDR3 nucleotides read TGTGCCAGCAGTATGCGACAGGGGCGGAACAATGAGCAGTTCTTC. This gives the protein CASSMRQGRNNEQFF.

This clone was detected ten times or more. This chain uses TRBV29-1 with TRBJ2-6; TRBD1 is a possible D gene (6 bases). CDR3 size: 14 residues. V lost 7 bases and J 0 bases, leaving 10 bases between the germline ends. Germline loops: CDR1 SQVTM, CDR2 ANQGSEA. The CDR3 spells CSAQGSSGANVLTF. CDR3 DNA: TGCAGCGCTCAGGGGAGCTCTGGGGCCAACGTCCTGACTTTC.

This sequence joins TRBV9 and TRBJ1-5; D perhaps matches TRBD1 (5 bases). Germline V gene lookup returns CDR1 SGDLS and CDR2 YYNGEE. The ends were cut back, 4 bases at V and 3 bases at J, with 17 bases in the middle. This CDR3 spans 16 amino acids. CDR3 sequence: CASSPGTGRTNQPQHF. CDR3 coding DNA: TGTGCCAGCAGCCCCGGGACCGGGAGGACCAATCAGCCCCAGCATTTT.

This clone was observed a few times. The V call is TRBV6-5, the J call TRBJ2-1; D ambiguous. The V gene lost 5 bases and the J gene lost 7 bases, with 12 bases spanning the gap. The CDR3 has 13 residues. Germline-derived CDR1 and CDR2 are MNHEY and SVGAGI. CDR3 region: CASSVWPYNEQFF. The CDR3 bases are TGTGCCAGCAGTGTGTGGCCTTATAATGAGCAGTTCTTC.

In its sample, this clone was seen a few times. The chain links TRBV6-9 to TRBJ2-7; D might be TRBD1 (6 bases). The CDR3 length is 15 residues. V was clipped by 6 bases and J by 0 bases, with 15 bases between them. In germline, CDR1 is MNHGY, CDR2 SVAAGI. The CDR3 nucleotides are TGTGCCAGCAGCCCGGTAAGGACAGACTCCTACGAGCAGTACTTC. It specifies CASSPVRTDSYEQYF.

The chain is built from TRBV7-2 and TRBJ1-1; D remains unclear. The CDR3 extends over 15 amino acids. The V end was cut by 1 base, the J end by 1 base, with 10 bases between. Germline loops: CDR1 SGHTA, CDR2 FQGNSA. The CDR3: CASSLGLGENTEAFF. The DNA for the CDR3 is TGTGCCAGCAGCTTAGGCCTCGGGGAGAACACTGAAGCTTTCTTT.

This chain links TRBV10-3 with TRBJ2-7, with 10 bases aligning to TRBD1. Trimming cost V 3 bases and J 4 bases; bases outside gene matches: 3. Germline V gene data show CDR1 as ENHRY and CDR2 as SYGVKD. The CDR3 is 14 amino acids. The CDR3 here is CAISEDRGRYEQYF. The CDR3 nucleotides are TGTGCCATCAGTGAAGACAGGGGGCGGTACGAGCAGTACTTC.

This clone was seen more than once but under ten times. The chain recombines TRBV7-2 with TRBJ2-7; 7 bases are a match to TRBD1. Germline trimming cut 4 bases from V and 3 bases from J; bases unmatched to any gene: 6. Germline V gene data show CDR1 as SGHTA and CDR2 as FQGNSA. The CDR3 extends over 14 amino acids. CDR3 coding DNA: TGTGCCAGCAGCTCAGACAGGGCCCACTACGAGCAGTACTTC. Its translation is CASSSDRAHYEQYF.

This clone was recorded a few times. This chain connects TRBV7-3 to TRBJ1-6; no definite D call. This CDR3 comprises 14 residues. Germline CDR1 and CDR2: SGHTA and FQGTGA. V dropped 1 base and J dropped 10 bases, with 11 bases sitting between them. This CDR3 reads CASSLSGSGSPLHF. CDR3 DNA: TGTGCCAGCAGCTTAAGCGGGAGTGGCTCACCCCTCCACTTT.

The chain carries TRBV21-1 and TRBJ2-2; no check of the table's D call, TRBD2, against the DNA was made. TRBV21-1 is shown as a pseudogene. The CDR3 covers 16 residues. The CDR3 here is CASIGGNDPNTGELFF. Here the CDR3 DNA reads TGTGCCAGCATCGGGGGGAACGACCCGAACACCGGGGAGCTGTTTTTT.

The chain combines TRBV7-8 with TRBJ2-5; D unclear. There are 14 residues in the CDR3. Germline-derived CDR1 and CDR2 are SGHVS and FQNEAQ. Trimming pared 1 base from V and 2 bases from J, leaving 8 bases between. The CDR3 DNA follows: TGTGCCAGCAGCTTAGGGGCGAAACAAGAGACCCAGTACTTC. Its translation: CASSLGAKQETQYF.

With regard to this clone: The junction differs from germline at one of its ends, possibly a read error. The V and J genes are TRBV20-1 and TRBJ1-2; the match to TRBD1 covers 8 bases. This CDR3 spans 11 amino acids. The germline V gene has CDR1 DFQATT and CDR2 SNEGSKA (reference sequence). This CDR3 is CSAVGQAHRSF. In DNA, the CDR3 is TGCAGTGCCGTGGGACAGGCCCACAGGAGCTTC.

This chain joins TRBV28 and TRBJ1-2; weak D call: TRBD1 (5 bases). With 6 bases removed from V and 0 bases from J, the gap between germline ends came to 11 bases. The germline V gene has CDR1 MDHEN and CDR2 SYDVKM. CDR3 length equals 14 residues. The CDR3 bases are TGTGCCAGCAGCACGTCAGGGTCTAACTATGGCTACACCTTC. It specifies CASSTSGSNYGYTF.

This clone was detected only a few times. The chain recombines TRBV7-9 with TRBJ2-2; 12 bases agree with TRBD2. The CDR3 is 15 residues long. Germline values: CDR1 SEHNR, CDR2 FQNEAQ (reference sequence). V shed 5 bases and J 7 bases; nucleotides not matched to a gene: 5. Here the CDR3 DNA reads TGTGCCAGCAGCAGAAGACTAGCGGGAGACGGGGAGCTGTTTTTT. Translation: CASSRRLAGDGELFF.